The 28 T cell receptor beta chains below all came from one sample that was sequenced in a study of blood T cells in healthy people across ages. Through a sample-barcoded 5' primer and a J-beta primer mix, a second PCR was run for 7 to 11 cycles. MiXCR, run by TCRdb on the 5' RACE reads, gives a single entry per CDR3 protein. Of more than 800,000 distinct CDR3 sequences in the sample, about 30% were seen once. Material for sequencing was blood. The receptor source for this set is a woman aged 80 or over in good health.

This clonotype appeared a few times. The J gene is TRBJ2-1, the V gene TRBV3-1; maybe TRBD1 (5 bases). V was shortened by 4 bases and J by 5 bases, with 15 bases between the two germline ends. The CDR3 totals 15 residues. Germline V lookup: CDR1 LGHDT, CDR2 YNNKEL (reference sequence). CDR3: CASSPLGYRNNEQFF. CDR3 bases: TGTGCCAGCAGCCCCCTGGGATACAGGAACAATGAGCAGTTCTTC.

The sample holds a few counts of this clonotype. The chain couples TRBV4-1 to TRBJ2-1, with TRBD2 matching over 8 bases. Germline V gene lookup returns CDR1 MGHRA and CDR2 YSYEKL. The CDR3 has 17 residues. V lost 4 bases to trimming and J lost 0 bases; unmatched junction nucleotides: 8. CDR3 nucleotide sequence: TGCGCCAGCAGCCGAGAGTTAGCGGGGATCTCCTACAATGAGCAGTTCTTC. The encoded protein is CASSRELAGISYNEQFF.

Only a few counts were recorded for this clonotype. The rearrangement uses TRBV2 and TRBJ1-2, with TRBD1 matching 8 bases. Germline-derived CDR1 and CDR2 are SNHLY and FYNNEI. V trimming: 5 bases; J trimming: 8 bases; junction bases outside the gene matches: 4. CDR3 size: 12 residues. The CDR3 sequence: CASSRQGRGYTF. CDR3 bases: TGTGCCAGCAGTCGACAGGGGCGCGGCTACACCTTC.

There are many counts of this clonotype. The gene calls are TRBV12-3 or TRBV12-4 and TRBJ1-2, with D maybe TRBD1 (6 bases). CDR3 length equals 14 residues. Trimming took off 6 bases at V and 4 bases at J, with 15 bases between the two ends. The chain's CDR3 is CASSLRRGAYGYTF. As DNA, the CDR3 is TGTGCCAGCAGCTTAAGGAGGGGGGCCTATGGCTACACCTTC.

This clonotype was seen at least ten times. The chain joins TRBV25-1 to TRBJ1-2; possible D gene TRBD1, 5 bases. The CDR3 spans 12 residues. Germline assignment: CDR1 MGHDK and CDR2 SYGVNS. V was shortened by 2 bases and J by 7 bases, with 8 bases between the two germline ends. CDR3 coding DNA: TGTGCCAGCAGTGAAAGGGGCGGTGGCTACACCTTC. Its protein product is CASSERGGGYTF.

This clonotype has only a few counts. The J gene is TRBJ2-2, the V gene TRBV11-2, with TRBD2 as a possible D gene (5 bases). Germline CDR1 and CDR2: SGHAT and FQNNGV. V lost 2 bases and J lost 7, with 11 bases in between. The CDR3 is 14 amino acids. CDR3 sequence reads: CASSLRESGGELFF. As DNA, the CDR3 is TGTGCCAGCAGCTTAAGGGAGAGTGGCGGGGAGCTGTTTTTT.

This clonotype was observed many times. The chain combines TRBV5-4 with TRBJ2-7; 8 bases agree with TRBD1. CDR1 is SGHNT, CDR2 YYREEE, per germline (reference sequence). V dropped 4 bases and J dropped 3; count of bases not matched to a gene: 6. This CDR3 is 14 amino acids long. For the CDR3, the DNA is TGTGCCAGCAGCGCCGGGACAGGTGTCTACGAGCAGTACTTC. Its translation: CASSAGTGVYEQYF.

V gene TRBV5-1 combines with J gene TRBJ2-5; 13 nucleotides align to TRBD2. The CDR3 totals 16 residues. Germline lookup yields CDR1 SGHRS and CDR2 YFSETQ. With V trimmed by 0 bases and J by 6 bases, 5 bases remained unmatched. The CDR3 DNA is TGCGCCAGCAGCTTGGTTACTAGCGGGGGGGCACAGACCCAGTACTTC. This encodes CASSLVTSGGAQTQYF.

The CDR3 DNA reads as TGTGCCAGCAGGTCCGGGGGATTTACAGATACGCAGTATTTT. Translated, it gives CASRSGGFTDTQYF. The V call is TRBV28, the J call TRBJ2-3; D possibly corresponds to TRBD2 (6 bases). CDR3 length: 14 amino acids. V shed 6 bases and J shed 3 bases, with 13 bases lying between them. Germline lookup yields CDR1 MDHEN and CDR2 SYDVKM.

This clonotype was detected a few times. The chain recombines TRBV6-5 with TRBJ1-5, with D possibly being TRBD1 (5 bases). Trimming removed 5 bases at V and 0 bases at J, with 20 bases between. This CDR3 has 18 amino acids. The germline gives CDR1 MNHEY, CDR2 SVGAGI. The CDR3 region has the DNA TGTGCCAGCAGTACTCCCCGGGGGGGGACGGATAGCAATCAGCCCCAGCATTTT. Translated, it gives CASSTPRGGTDSNQPQHF.

The V and J genes are TRBV3-1 and TRBJ2-2, with 8 bases matching TRBD1. V dropped 4 bases and J dropped 1; count of bases not matched to a gene: 5. The germline gives CDR1 LGHDT, CDR2 YNNKEL (reference sequence). The CDR3 runs to 16 residues. The CDR3 DNA sequence: TGTGCCAGCAGCCCCTGGACAGGGATGAACACCGGGGAGCTGTTTTTT. It encodes CASSPWTGMNTGELFF.

This clonotype was seen repeatedly, ten times or more. The J gene is TRBJ2-1, the V gene TRBV24-1; TRBD1 agrees at 9 bases. V lost 7 bases to trimming and J lost 5 bases; unmatched junction nucleotides: 8. This CDR3 comprises 15 residues. Germline values: CDR1 KGHDR, CDR2 SFDVKD. The CDR3: CATRENRGLNNEQFF. The DNA of the CDR3 is TGTGCCACCAGGGAGAACAGGGGGCTTAACAATGAGCAGTTCTTC.

The V call is TRBV28, the J call TRBJ2-7, with D hard to call. In germline, CDR1 is MDHEN, CDR2 SYDVKM. The CDR3 has 13 residues. Trimming left V 7 bases short and J 2 bases short, with 12 bases between. The CDR3: CASKPNRPYEQYF. CDR3 nucleotide sequence: TGTGCCAGCAAACCTAACCGTCCCTACGAGCAGTACTTC.

The chain recombines TRBV6-5 with TRBJ1-2; perhaps TRBD1 as D (6 bases). CDR1 and CDR2 from the germline V gene are MNHEY and SVGAGI. CDR3 length: 14 residues. V lost 1 base and J lost 7, with 13 bases in between. The CDR3 loop is CASSYLTGGGGYTF. Here the CDR3 DNA reads TGTGCCAGCAGTTACTTGACAGGCGGGGGTGGCTACACCTTC.

J is TRBJ2-1 and V is TRBV19; possibly TRBD1 for D (6 bases). This CDR3 has 16 residues. The germline CDR1 and CDR2 sequences are LNHDA and SQIVND (reference sequence). The V and J ends lost 2 bases and 0 bases respectively, with 11 bases between them. The CDR3: CASSIRTVLSYNEQFF. CDR3 nucleotide sequence: TGTGCCAGTAGTATACGGACAGTTCTCTCCTACAATGAGCAGTTCTTC.

V is TRBV10-2 and J is TRBJ2-5; 10 bases line up with TRBD2. Germline CDR1 and CDR2: WSHSY and SAAADI. V dropped 2 bases and J dropped 4; count of bases not matched to a gene: 7. CDR3 length equals 16 residues. The CDR3 spells CASSERSGGVRETQYF. The CDR3 DNA sequence: TGCGCCAGCAGTGAGCGCAGCGGGGGGGTCCGAGAGACCCAGTACTTC.

This clonotype was seen a handful of times. V gene TRBV7-2 combines with J gene TRBJ1-5; possibly TRBD1 for D (6 bases). Germline V gene data show CDR1 as SGHTA and CDR2 as FQGNSA. The CDR3 length is 14 residues. The V end lost 0 bases, the J end lost 7 bases, and 10 bases lay between the germline ends. CDR3 in amino acids: CASSLAGAVQPQHF. The DNA for the CDR3 is TGTGCCAGCAGCTTAGCGGGGGCGGTGCAGCCCCAGCATTTT.

V gene TRBV6-5 combines with J gene TRBJ1-2; D remains ambiguous. V lost 10 bases, J lost 8 bases, and 20 bases lay in between. Germline V gene lookup returns CDR1 MNHEY and CDR2 SVGAGI. This CDR3 has 13 residues. CDR3 amino acids: CAISPGLHSGYTF. In nucleotides, the CDR3 is TGTGCCATCTCCCCCGGGCTACACTCGGGCTACACCTTC.

This sequence joins TRBV20-1 and TRBJ1-4; no reliable D call. Trimming pared 6 bases from V and 8 bases from J, leaving 16 bases between. Germline CDR1 reads DFQATT; CDR2 reads SNEGSKA (reference sequence). The CDR3 consists of 13 residues. CDR3 amino acids: CSAGIGVAEKLFF. The CDR3 nucleotides are TGCAGTGCCGGGATCGGGGTGGCGGAAAAACTGTTTTTT.

The sample holds many counts of this clonotype. The V and J genes are TRBV12-3 or TRBV12-4 and TRBJ1-5; unclear D gene. The CDR3 has 15 residues. V lost 8 bases and J 2 bases, leaving 16 bases between the germline ends. CDR3 sequence: CASAPRTLGNQPQHF. The DNA of the CDR3 is TGTGCCAGCGCCCCACGGACTTTAGGCAATCAGCCCCAGCATTTT.

This clonotype was seen repeatedly, ten times or more. The V gene is TRBV2, the J gene TRBJ2-1; 12 bases agree with TRBD2. Germline values: CDR1 SNHLY, CDR2 FYNNEI. J lost 3 bases, V lost 9 bases, and 6 bases had no gene match. The CDR3 length is 15 residues. The DNA for the CDR3 is TGTGCCAGTATGACTAGCGGGGGTTTCTACAATGAGCAGTTCTTC. Amino acids: CASMTSGGFYNEQFF.

The rearrangement uses TRBV29-1 and TRBJ2-1; 8 bases agree with TRBD1. J lost 9 bases, V lost 4 bases, and 2 bases had no gene match. Germline CDR1 and CDR2: SQVTM and ANQGSEA. This CDR3 is built from 11 residues. CDR3 loop: CSVAGGSEQFF. In DNA form, the CDR3 reads TGCAGCGTTGCAGGGGGCAGTGAGCAGTTCTTC.

In regard to this clonotype: One base away lies a much larger clone, so this may be a sequencing read error. The V gene is TRBV20-1, the J gene TRBJ2-1; no firm D call. Germline CDR1 and CDR2: DFQATT and SNEGSKA (reference sequence). The CDR3 loop spans 11 amino acids. The CDR3 region is CRARTHNEQFF. In nucleotides, the CDR3 is TGCAGGGCTAGAACACACAATGAGCAGTTCTTC.

Many counts were recorded for this clonotype. The chain couples TRBV7-8 to TRBJ2-5; 9 nucleotides align to TRBD1. The V and J ends lost 3 bases and 0 bases, in that order; junction bases with no gene match: 5. The CDR3 has 16 amino acids. Germline CDR1 and CDR2: SGHVS and FQNEAQ. Here the CDR3 DNA reads TGTGCCAGCAGCTTCGCCGGGACAGGGTACCAAGAGACCCAGTACTTC. It is translated as CASSFAGTGYQETQYF.

A note on this clonotype: This may be a read error: a much more frequent sequence differs by one nucleotide. Since the CDR3 does not end with the conserved phenylalanine or tryptophan, this likely comes from a read error. The chain uses TRBV3-1 and TRBJ2-7; possibly TRBD1 for D (6 bases). In germline, CDR1 is LGHDT, CDR2 YNNKEL (reference sequence). The CDR3 consists of 15 residues. V dropped 4 bases and J dropped 0 bases, with 13 bases sitting between them. Here the CDR3 DNA reads TGTGCCAGCAGCCCGTCCGGGACACACTCCTACGAGCAGTACTGC. Protein: CASSPSGTHSYEQYC.

The chain links TRBV4-1 to TRBJ2-1; 7 positions agree with TRBD2. The V segment lost 3 bases and the J segment 4 bases; nucleotides outside the gene matches: 9. This CDR3 region has 16 residues. CDR1 MGHRA and CDR2 YSYEKL come from the germline V gene. The CDR3 nucleotides read TGCGCCAGCAGCCAGATCCTCAGCGGGGTTTACAATGAGCAGTTCTTC. As protein: CASSQILSGVYNEQFF.

This clonotype was detected a few times. V is TRBV19 and J is TRBJ2-1, with 11 bases that match TRBD2. J gave up 9 bases and V 2 bases, and 6 bases lay outside the gene matches. Germline CDR1 is LNHDA and CDR2 is SQIVND (reference sequence). The CDR3 has 15 residues. The CDR3 bases are TGTGCCAGTAGTATAATAGCGGGGGGGCCCGGTGAGCAGTTCTTC. This encodes CASSIIAGGPGEQFF. The full variable domain, with the rest looked up from reference TRBV19 and TRBJ2-1, is DGGITQSPKYLFRKEGQNVTLSCEQNLNHDAMYWYRQDPGQGLRLIYYSQIVNDFQKGDIAEGYSVSREKKESFPLTVTSAQKNPTAFYLCASSIIAGGPGEQFFGPGTRLTVL.

CDR3 sequence reads: CASAELLVNEQFF. DNA for the CDR3: TGTGCCAGCGCCGAACTACTAGTGAATGAGCAGTTCTTC. The chain combines TRBV6-1 with TRBJ2-1; possibly TRBD2 for D (5 bases). Germline CDR1 and CDR2: MNHNS and SASEGT. The CDR3 consists of 13 residues. Trimming removed 8 bases from V and 7 bases from J, with 15 bases in between.